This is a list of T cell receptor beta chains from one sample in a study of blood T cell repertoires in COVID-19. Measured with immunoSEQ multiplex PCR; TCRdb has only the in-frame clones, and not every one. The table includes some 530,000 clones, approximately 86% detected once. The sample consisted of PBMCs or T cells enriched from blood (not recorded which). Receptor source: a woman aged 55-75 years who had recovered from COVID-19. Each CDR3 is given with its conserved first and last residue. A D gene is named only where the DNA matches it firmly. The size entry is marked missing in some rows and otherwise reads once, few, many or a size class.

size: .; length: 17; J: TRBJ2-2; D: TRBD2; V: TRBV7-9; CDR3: CASSLPTSGGSTGELFF; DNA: TGTGCCAGCAGCTTACCGACTAGCGGGGGGTCAACCGGGGAGCTGTTTTTT
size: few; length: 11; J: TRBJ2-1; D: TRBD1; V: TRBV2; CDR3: CASSRATGKFF; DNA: TGTGCCAGCAGTCGGGCGACAGGGAAGTTCTTC
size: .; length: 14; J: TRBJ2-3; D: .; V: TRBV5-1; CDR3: CASSLGGDTDTQYF; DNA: TGCGCCAGCAGCTTGGGAGGTGACACAGATACGCAGTATTTT
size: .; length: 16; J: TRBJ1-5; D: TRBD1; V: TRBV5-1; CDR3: CASSLGQGGSRQPQHF; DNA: TGCGCCAGCAGCTTGGGACAGGGAGGTTCGCGACAGCCCCAGCATTTT
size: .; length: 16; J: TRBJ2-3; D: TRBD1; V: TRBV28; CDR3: CASSLPQGARVDTQYF; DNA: TGTGCCAGCAGTTTACCGCAGGGGGCTCGTGTGGATACGCAGTATTTT
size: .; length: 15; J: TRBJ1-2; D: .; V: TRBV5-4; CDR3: CASSVTPEANYGYTF; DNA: TGTGCCAGCAGCGTCACCCCCGAGGCTAACTATGGCTACACCTTC
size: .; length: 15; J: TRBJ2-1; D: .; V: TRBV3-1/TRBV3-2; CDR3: CASSPTGTRMGEQFF; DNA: TGTGCCAGCAGCCCTACCGGGACAAGGATGGGTGAGCAGTTCTTC
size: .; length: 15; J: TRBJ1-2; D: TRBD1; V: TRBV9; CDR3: CASSPRSDRGNGYTF; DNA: TGTGCCAGCAGCCCCCGATCGGACAGGGGGAATGGCTACACCTTC
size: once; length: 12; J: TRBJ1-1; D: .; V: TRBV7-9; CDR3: CASRGGGIEAFF; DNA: TGTGCCAGCAGGGGCGGGGGGATTGAAGCTTTCTTT
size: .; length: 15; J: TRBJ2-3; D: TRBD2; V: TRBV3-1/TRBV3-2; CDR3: CASSQGGGSAGTQYF; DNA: TGTGCCAGCAGCCAAGGCGGGGGATCGGCTGGTACGCAGTATTTT
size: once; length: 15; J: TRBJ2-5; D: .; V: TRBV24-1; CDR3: CATSQDRAEQETQYF; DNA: TGTGCCACCAGCCAGGACAGAGCTGAACAAGAGACCCAGTACTTC
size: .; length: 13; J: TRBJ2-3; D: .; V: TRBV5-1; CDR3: CASSFLAPDTQYF; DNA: TGCGCCAGCAGCTTCCTAGCCCCAGATACGCAGTATTTT
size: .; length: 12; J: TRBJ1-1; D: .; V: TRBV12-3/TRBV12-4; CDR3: CASIQGRGEAFF; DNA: TGTGCCAGCATCCAAGGTAGGGGAGAAGCTTTCTTT
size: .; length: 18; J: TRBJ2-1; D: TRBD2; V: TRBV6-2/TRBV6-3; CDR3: CASSYDTSGGATYNEQFF; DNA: TGTGCCAGCAGTTACGACACTAGCGGGGGGGCCACCTACAATGAGCAGTTCTTC
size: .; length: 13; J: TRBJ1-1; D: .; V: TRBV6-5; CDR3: CASREKGNTEAFF; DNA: TGTGCCAGCCGGGAGAAGGGAAACACTGAAGCTTTCTTT
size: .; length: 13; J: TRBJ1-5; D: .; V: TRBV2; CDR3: CASSGDSNQPQHF; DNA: TGTGCCAGCAGTGGAGACAGTAATCAGCCCCAGCATTTT
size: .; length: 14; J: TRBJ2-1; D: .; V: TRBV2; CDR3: CASSESRSYNEQFF; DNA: TGTGCCAGCAGTGAATCGCGGTCCTACAATGAGCAGTTCTTC
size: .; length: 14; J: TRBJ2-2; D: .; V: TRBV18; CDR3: CASSPWGHTGELFF; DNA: TGTGCCAGCTCACCATGGGGCCACACCGGGGAGCTGTTTTTT
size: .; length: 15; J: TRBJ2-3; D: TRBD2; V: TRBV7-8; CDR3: CASSLLAGSTDTQYF; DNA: TGTGCCAGCAGCTTATTAGCGGGGAGCACAGATACGCAGTATTTT
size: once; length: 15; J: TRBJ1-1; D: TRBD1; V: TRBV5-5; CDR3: CASSLLGTANTEAFF; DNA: TGTGCCAGCAGCCTCCTCGGGACAGCTAACACTGAAGCTTTCTTT
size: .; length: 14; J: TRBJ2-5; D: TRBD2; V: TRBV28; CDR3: CASYGLALQETQYF; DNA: TGTGCCTCGTACGGACTAGCGCTACAAGAGACCCAGTACTTC
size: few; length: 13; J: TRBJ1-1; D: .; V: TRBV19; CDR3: CASSKDSDTEAFF; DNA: TGTGCCAGTAGCAAGGACAGCGACACTGAAGCTTTCTTT
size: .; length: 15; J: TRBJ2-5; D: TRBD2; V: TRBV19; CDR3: CASSKTGGFLETQYF; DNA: TGTGCCAGTAGTAAAACGGGGGGATTTCTAGAGACCCAGTACTTC
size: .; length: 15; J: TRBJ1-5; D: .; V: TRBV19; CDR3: CASSPRQDLNQPQHF; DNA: TGTGCCAGTAGTCCCCGACAGGACCTCAATCAGCCCCAGCATTTT
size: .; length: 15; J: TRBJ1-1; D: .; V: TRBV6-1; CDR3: CASSDRALGGTEAFF; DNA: TGTGCCAGCAGTGACAGGGCTCTCGGGGGCACTGAAGCTTTCTTT
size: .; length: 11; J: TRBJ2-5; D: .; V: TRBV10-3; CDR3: CATGQMETQYF; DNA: TGTGCCACCGGACAGATGGAGACCCAGTACTTC
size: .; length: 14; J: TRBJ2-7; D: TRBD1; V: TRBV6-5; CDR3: CASTPQGATYEQYF; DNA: TGTGCCAGCACACCACAGGGGGCCACCTACGAGCAGTACTTC
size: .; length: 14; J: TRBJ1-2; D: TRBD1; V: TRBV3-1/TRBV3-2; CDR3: CASSQDRTGYGYTF; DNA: TGTGCCAGCAGCCAAGATCGGACAGGGTATGGCTACACCTTC
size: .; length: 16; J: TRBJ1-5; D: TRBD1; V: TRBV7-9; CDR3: CASSLAPQGSNQPQHF; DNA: TGTGCCAGCAGCTTAGCGCCACAGGGGAGCAATCAGCCCCAGCATTTT
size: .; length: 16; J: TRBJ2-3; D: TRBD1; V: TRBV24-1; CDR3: CATSDATGVGPDTQYF; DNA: TGTGCCACCAGTGATGCGACAGGGGTCGGCCCAGATACGCAGTATTTT
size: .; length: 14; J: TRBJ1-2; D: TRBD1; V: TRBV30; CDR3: CAWSPLAAGQGGTF; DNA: TGTGCCTGGAGTCCCCTAGCTGCAGGACAGGGGGGAACCTTC
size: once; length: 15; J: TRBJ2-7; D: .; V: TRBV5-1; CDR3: CASSLAPGQRNEQYF; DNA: TGCGCCAGCAGCTTGGCCCCCGGACAAAGGAACGAGCAGTACTTC
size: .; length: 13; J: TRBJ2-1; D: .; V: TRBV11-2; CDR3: CASSLTRYNEQFF; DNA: TGTGCCAGCAGCTTGACTAGATACAATGAGCAGTTCTTC
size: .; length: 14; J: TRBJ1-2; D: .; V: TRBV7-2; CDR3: CASSLRGAGDGYTF; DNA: TGTGCCAGCAGCTTAAGAGGGGCGGGGGATGGCTACACCTTC
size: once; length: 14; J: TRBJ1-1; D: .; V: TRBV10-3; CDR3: CAISRLLLNTEAFF; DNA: TGTGCCATCAGCCGACTTCTGCTGAACACTGAAGCTTTCTTT
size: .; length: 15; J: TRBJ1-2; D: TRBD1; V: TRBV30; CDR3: CAWSGTGSGEAGYTF; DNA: TGTGCCTGGAGTGGGACAGGGTCGGGTGAAGCTGGCTACACCTTC
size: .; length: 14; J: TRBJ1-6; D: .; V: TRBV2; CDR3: CASRGFDRSSPLHF; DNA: TGTGCCAGCAGGGGTTTTGACAGAAGTTCACCCCTCCACTTT
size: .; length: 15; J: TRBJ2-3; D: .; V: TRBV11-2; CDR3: CASSLAGYSTDTQYF; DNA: TGTGCCAGCAGCTTAGCGGGATATAGCACAGATACGCAGTATTTT
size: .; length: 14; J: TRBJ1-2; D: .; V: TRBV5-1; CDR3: CASSLEYSGYGYTF; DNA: TGCGCCAGCAGCTTGGAATACAGCGGTTATGGCTACACCTTC
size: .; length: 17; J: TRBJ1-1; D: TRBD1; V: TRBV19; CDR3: CASSTPRDRGLNTEAFF; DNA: TGTGCCAGTAGTACTCCGAGGGACAGGGGGCTGAACACTGAAGCTTTCTTT
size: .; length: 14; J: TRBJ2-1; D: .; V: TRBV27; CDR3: CASSSDRDGGEQFF; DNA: TGTGCCAGCAGTTCCGATCGGGACGGGGGTGAGCAGTTCTTC
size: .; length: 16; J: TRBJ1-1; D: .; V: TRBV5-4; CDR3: CASSPNYQGTGTEAFF; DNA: TGTGCCAGCAGCCCAAACTATCAGGGTACGGGCACTGAAGCTTTCTTT
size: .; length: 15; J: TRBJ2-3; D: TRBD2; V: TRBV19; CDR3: CASSQSSGGVDTQYF; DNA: TGTGCCAGTAGTCAATCTAGCGGGGGGGTAGATACGCAGTATTTT
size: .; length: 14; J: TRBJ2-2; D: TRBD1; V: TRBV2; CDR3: CASSWDRNTGELFF; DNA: TGTGCCAGCAGTTGGGACAGGAACACCGGGGAGCTGTTTTTT
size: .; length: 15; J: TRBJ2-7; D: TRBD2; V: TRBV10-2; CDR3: CASVGLAGGPGEQYF; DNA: TGCGCCAGCGTAGGACTAGCGGGGGGGCCGGGCGAGCAGTACTTC
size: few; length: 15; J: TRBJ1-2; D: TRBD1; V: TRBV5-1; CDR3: CASSFGTGAGYGYTF; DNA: TGCGCCAGCAGCTTCGGGACAGGGGCAGGTTATGGCTACACCTTC